Presented here are 13 T cell receptor beta chains from one specimen sequenced in a study of monozygotic twins with inflammatory bowel disease. TCRdb derives one entry per CDR3 protein from the 5' RACE reads, leaving out DNA. This repertoire comprises over 110,000 distinct CDR3 sequences; its ten largest clones make up less than 3%. Sequenced input: blood. These receptors all stem from a human donor with ulcerative colitis or Crohn's disease, or a healthy co-twin of an affected twin (not recorded which).

The V and J genes are TRBV6-1 and TRBJ2-7; TCRdb selects TRBD1, and the lack of DNA leaves this call unchecked. The V gene's germline CDR1 is MNHNS and CDR2 SASEGT. The CDR3 sequence is 18 residues long. The CDR3 loop is CASSPQGEYVFRSYEQYF.

The chain uses TRBV20-1 and TRBJ1-2. Per germline, CDR1 DFQATT and CDR2 SNEGSKA (reference sequence). This CDR3 comprises 15 residues. CDR3 amino acids: CSASGGWQGDYGYTF.

V usage is TRBV6-5 and J usage is TRBJ1-6. Germline CDR1 is MNHEY and CDR2 is SVGAGI. The CDR3 is 16 residues long. CDR3 loop: CASSYSAGLENSPLHF.

This sequence joins TRBV20-1 and TRBJ1-2; TCRdb returns TRBD1, unconfirmable since there is no DNA. The CDR3 consists of 14 residues. The germline CDR1 and CDR2 sequences are DFQATT and SNEGSKA (reference sequence). CDR3 protein: CSARALGRGDGYTF.

The chain joins TRBV7-2 to TRBJ2-5; TCRdb picks TRBD1, but there is no DNA to check that call. The CDR3 totals 15 residues. Germline values: CDR1 SGHTA, CDR2 FQGNSA. CDR3 loop: CASTLAPLGGETQYF. Together with reference TRBV7-2 and TRBJ2-5, the CDR3 gives the full variable domain: GAGVSQSPSNKVTEKGKDVELRCDPISGHTALYWYRQSLGQGLEFLIYFQGNSAPDKSGLPSDRFSAERTGGSVSTLTIQRTQQEDSAVYLCASTLAPLGGETQYFGPGTRLLVL.

The V gene is TRBV7-9, the J gene TRBJ2-7. Germline V gene lookup returns CDR1 SEHNR and CDR2 FQNEAQ (reference sequence). This CDR3 spans 16 amino acids. CDR3 residues: CASSLEAVSSFYEQYF.

The chain has TRBV10-3 and TRBJ2-7; absent DNA, TCRdb's TRBD1 call cannot be checked. The germline gives CDR1 ENHRY, CDR2 SYGVKD. The CDR3 loop spans 15 amino acids. The CDR3 region is CAISEEGVPSYEQYF.

The rearrangement uses TRBV20-1 and TRBJ1-4; TCRdb indicates TRBD1, and absent DNA this call remains unverified. Germline-derived CDR1 and CDR2 are DFQATT and SNEGSKA (reference sequence). This CDR3 is 15 amino acids long. The CDR3 protein is CSAREPGAHNEKLFF.

V usage is TRBV25-1 and J usage is TRBJ2-7. The CDR3 length is 11 residues. Germline V gene sequence: CDR1 MGHDK, CDR2 SYGVNS. The CDR3 protein is CASSESPEQYF.

This chain links TRBV5-1 with TRBJ1-2; no DNA is available, so the TRBD1 call from TCRdb remains unchecked. Germline V gene sequence: CDR1 SGHRS, CDR2 YFSETQ. This CDR3 contains 12 residues. This chain's CDR3 is CASSLQGEGYTF.

The J gene is TRBJ2-7, the V gene TRBV28. This CDR3 region has 14 residues. The germline gives CDR1 MDHEN, CDR2 SYDVKM. CDR3: CASSFDRSSYEQYF. The variable domain in full, with the rest retrieved from reference TRBV28 and TRBJ2-7, is DVKVTQSSRYLVKRTGEKVFLECVQDMDHENMFWYRQDPGLGLRLIYFSYDVKMKEKGDIPEGYSVSREKKERFSLILESASTNQTSMYLCASSFDRSSYEQYFGPGTRLTVT.

The CDR3 loop reads CASNHQGVVGNTIYF. The chain is built from TRBV7-3 and TRBJ1-3; lacking DNA, the TRBD1 call made by TCRdb goes unchecked. The CDR3 spans 15 residues. Germline V lookup: CDR1 SGHTA, CDR2 FQGTGA.

J is TRBJ1-3 and V is TRBV13. CDR1 PRHDT and CDR2 FYEKMQ come from the germline V gene (reference sequence). CDR3 length: 16 residues. CDR3: CASSFRGLVSGNTIYF.